Detailed here is one T cell receptor beta chain. In the authors' methods: Reference gene primer amplification gave nucleated cell count estimates. TCRdb's copy holds only in-frame clones and misses some; the assay was immunoSEQ multiplex PCR. That table is the source of V, J and clone size, and D and trimming were worked out from the DNA. Among roughly 240,000 clones listed, 70% to 90% were seen once. The sample belongs to a study of blood T cell repertoires in COVID-19. Someone with COVID-19 had been met by exposed participants within 2 weeks before study entry. Trimming shortened V by 5 bases and J by 3 bases, and 10 bases separated the two germline ends. CDR1 is SEHNR and CDR2 is FQNEAQ in the germline V gene (reference sequence). The CDR3 runs to 13 residues.

V is TRBV7-9 and J is TRBJ1-1, with a weak D call TRBD1 (5 bases). This sequence was found in a man aged 50 or older who had been exposed to COVID-19. The sequencing input was PBMCs or T cells enriched from blood (not recorded which). The CDR3 nucleotides read TGTGCCAGCAGCCCACAGGTGGACACTGAAGCTTTCTTT. This translates into CASSPQVDTEAFF.